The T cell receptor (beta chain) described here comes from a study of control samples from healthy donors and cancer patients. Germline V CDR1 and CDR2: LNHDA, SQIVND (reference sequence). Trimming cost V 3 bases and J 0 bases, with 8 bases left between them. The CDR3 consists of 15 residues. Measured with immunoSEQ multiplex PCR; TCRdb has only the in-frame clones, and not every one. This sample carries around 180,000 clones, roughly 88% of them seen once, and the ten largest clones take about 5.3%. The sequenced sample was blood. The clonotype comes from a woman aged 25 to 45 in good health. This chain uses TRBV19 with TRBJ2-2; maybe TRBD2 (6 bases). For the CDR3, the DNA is TGTGCCAGTAGTATGGGGGGTGCGAACACCGGGGAGCTGTTTTTT. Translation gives CASSMGGANTGELFF.